A single sample gave rise to the 7 T cell receptor beta chains below, sequenced in a study of blood T cell repertoires in COVID-19. The method was immunoSEQ multiplex PCR; TCRdb's version includes in-frame clones alone and lacks a portion of them. The data hold around 50,000 clones, with around 78% observed a single time. Sequencing input: peripheral blood. These receptors all come from a human donor in a cohort sampled during active COVID-19.

The V and J genes are TRBV6-5 and TRBJ1-5; D unresolved. The CDR3 is made up of 14 amino acids. Looked up from germline, CDR1 is MNHEY and CDR2 is SVGAGI. V was cut by 6 bases and J by 4 bases, with 13 bases left in between. DNA of the CDR3: TGTGCCAGCAGACCCGTGGGGAGGAATCAGCCCCAGCATTTT. It translates to CASRPVGRNQPQHF.

The chain combines TRBV4-3 with TRBJ1-2; D might be TRBD1 (6 bases). This CDR3 comprises 17 residues. The V and J ends lost 0 bases and 2 bases respectively, with 16 bases between them. CDR1 and CDR2 (germline): LGHNA, YSLEER. CDR3 nucleotides: TGCGCCAGCAGCCAAGATCAATACGGGGGGCCCAACTATGGCTACACCTTC. This gives the protein CASSQDQYGGPNYGYTF.

This chain links TRBV7-9 with TRBJ2-3; 8 bases align to TRBD1. The CDR3 length is 15 residues. Germline CDR1 is SEHNR and CDR2 is FQNEAQ (reference sequence). V lost 5 bases and J lost 0; bases outside the gene matches: 4. The CDR3 DNA is TGTGCCAGCAGCCCCGGACAGGGAAGCACAGATACGCAGTATTTT. Its translation: CASSPGQGSTDTQYF.

This clone was counted only a few times. The rearrangement uses TRBV7-2 and TRBJ2-2; 8 bases agree with TRBD2. CDR1 and CDR2 (germline): SGHTA, FQGNSA. The trim removed 5 bases at V and 1 base at J, leaving 6 bases unmatched. The CDR3 spans 16 residues. In nucleotides, the CDR3 is TGTGCCAGCAGCCCGGCCCGGGGGGGGAACACCGGGGAGCTGTTTTTT. Its translation is CASSPARGGNTGELFF.

The chain has TRBV18 and TRBJ1-1; 7 bases match TRBD1. CDR3 length: 14 residues. CDR1 is KGHSH and CDR2 is LQKENI in the germline V gene. The J segment lost 6 bases and the V segment lost 0 bases, leaving 4 bases of the junction unmatched. The DNA for the CDR3 is TGTGCCAGCTCACCACCGGGACAGACGCCTGAAGCTTTCTTT. This gives the protein CASSPPGQTPEAFF.

This clone came up once. The rearrangement joins TRBV7-2 to TRBJ2-3; D possibly corresponds to TRBD2 (6 bases). CDR3 length: 17 amino acids. Germline values: CDR1 SGHTA, CDR2 FQGNSA. V lost 1 base to trimming and J lost 2 bases, with 16 bases between them. The CDR3 nucleotides read TGTGCCAGCAGCTTAGGCCCGGGGCGGGGCCACACAGATACGCAGTATTTT. Translating it yields CASSLGPGRGHTDTQYF.

The chain joins TRBV6-1 to TRBJ2-7; the D gene is possibly TRBD1 (6 bases). The CDR3 loop spans 18 amino acids. Trimming removed 4 bases at V and 2 bases at J, with 24 bases between. Germline V gene lookup returns CDR1 MNHNS and CDR2 SASEGT. Here the CDR3 reads CASSVASLGWTVTYEQYF. CDR3 nucleotide sequence: TGTGCCAGCAGTGTGGCCTCCCTGGGTTGGACAGTTACCTACGAGCAGTACTTC.